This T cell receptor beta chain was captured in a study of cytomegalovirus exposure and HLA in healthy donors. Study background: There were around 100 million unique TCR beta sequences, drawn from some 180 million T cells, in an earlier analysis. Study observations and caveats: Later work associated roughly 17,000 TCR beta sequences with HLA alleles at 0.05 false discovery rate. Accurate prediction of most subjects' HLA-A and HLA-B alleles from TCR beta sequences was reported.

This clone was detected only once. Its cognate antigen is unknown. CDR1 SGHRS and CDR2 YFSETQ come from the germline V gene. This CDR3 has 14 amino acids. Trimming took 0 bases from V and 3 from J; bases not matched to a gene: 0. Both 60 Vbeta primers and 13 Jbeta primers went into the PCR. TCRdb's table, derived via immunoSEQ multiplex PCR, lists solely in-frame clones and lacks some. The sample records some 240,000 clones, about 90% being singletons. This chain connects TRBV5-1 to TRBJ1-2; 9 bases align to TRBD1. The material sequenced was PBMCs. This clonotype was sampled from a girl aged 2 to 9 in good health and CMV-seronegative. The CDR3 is CASSLDRGHYGYTF. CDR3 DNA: TGCGCCAGCAGCTTGGACAGGGGGCACTATGGCTACACCTTC.